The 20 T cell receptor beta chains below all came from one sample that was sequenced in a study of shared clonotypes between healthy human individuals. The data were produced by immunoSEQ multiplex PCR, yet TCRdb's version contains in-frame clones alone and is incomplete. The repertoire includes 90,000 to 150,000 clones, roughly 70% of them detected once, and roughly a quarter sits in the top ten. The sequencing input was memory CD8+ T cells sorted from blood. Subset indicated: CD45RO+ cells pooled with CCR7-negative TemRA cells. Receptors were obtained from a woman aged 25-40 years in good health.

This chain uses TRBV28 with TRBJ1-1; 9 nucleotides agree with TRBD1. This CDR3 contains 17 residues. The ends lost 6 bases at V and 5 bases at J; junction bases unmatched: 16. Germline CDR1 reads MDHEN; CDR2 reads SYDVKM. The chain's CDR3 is CASRPARWGQGWTEAFF. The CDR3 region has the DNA TGTGCCAGCAGGCCCGCTCGGTGGGGACAGGGCTGGACTGAAGCTTTCTTT.

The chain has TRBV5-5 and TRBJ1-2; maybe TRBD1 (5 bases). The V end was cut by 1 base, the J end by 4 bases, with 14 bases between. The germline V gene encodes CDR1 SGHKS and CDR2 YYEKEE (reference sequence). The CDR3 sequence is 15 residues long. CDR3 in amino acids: CASSLLGTPVYGYTF. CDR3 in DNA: TGTGCCAGCAGCTTGTTGGGGACGCCCGTCTATGGCTACACCTTC.

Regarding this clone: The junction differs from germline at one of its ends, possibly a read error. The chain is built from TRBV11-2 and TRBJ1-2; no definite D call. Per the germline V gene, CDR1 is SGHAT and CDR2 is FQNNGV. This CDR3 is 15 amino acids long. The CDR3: CASSREKTSRKTYGF. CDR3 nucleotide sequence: TGTGCCAGCAGCAGGGAGAAAACAAGCAGAAAGACCTATGGCTTC. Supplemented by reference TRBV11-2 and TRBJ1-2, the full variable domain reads EAGVAQSPRYKIIEKRQSVAFWCNPISGHATLYWYQQILGQGPKLLIQFQNNGVVDDSQLPKDRFSAERLKGVDSTLKIQPAKLEDSAVYLCASSREKTSRKTYGFGSGTRLTVV.

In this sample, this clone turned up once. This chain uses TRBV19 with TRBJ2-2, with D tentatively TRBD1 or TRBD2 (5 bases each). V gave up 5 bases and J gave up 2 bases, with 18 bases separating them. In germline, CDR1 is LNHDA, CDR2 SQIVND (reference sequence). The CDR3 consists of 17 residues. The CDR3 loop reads CASSRFTGTDNTGELFF. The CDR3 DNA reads TGTGCCAGTAGTCGATTTACCGGGACGGACAACACCGGGGAGCTGTTTTTT.

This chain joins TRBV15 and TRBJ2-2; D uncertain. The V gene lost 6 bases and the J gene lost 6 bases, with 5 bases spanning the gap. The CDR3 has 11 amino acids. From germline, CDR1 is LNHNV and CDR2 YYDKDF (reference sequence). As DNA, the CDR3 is TGTGCCACCAGGTTTGCCGGGGAGCTGTTTTTT. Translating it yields CATRFAGELFF.

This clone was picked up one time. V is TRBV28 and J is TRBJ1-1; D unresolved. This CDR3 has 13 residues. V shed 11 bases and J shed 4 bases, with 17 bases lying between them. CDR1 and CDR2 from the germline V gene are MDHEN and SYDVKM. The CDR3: CALRDLGFTEAFF. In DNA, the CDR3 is TGTGCCCTTCGGGATCTGGGGTTCACTGAAGCTTTCTTT. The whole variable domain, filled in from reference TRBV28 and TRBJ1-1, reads DVKVTQSSRYLVKRTGEKVFLECVQDMDHENMFWYRQDPGLGLRLIYFSYDVKMKEKGDIPEGYSVSREKKERFSLILESASTNQTSMYLCALRDLGFTEAFFGQGTRLTVV.

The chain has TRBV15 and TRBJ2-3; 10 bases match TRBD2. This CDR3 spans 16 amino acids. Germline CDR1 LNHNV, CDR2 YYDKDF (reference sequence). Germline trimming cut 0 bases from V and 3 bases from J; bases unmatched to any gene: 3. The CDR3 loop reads CATSREDSGRTDTQYF. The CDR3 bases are TGTGCCACCAGCAGAGAGGATAGCGGGAGGACAGATACGCAGTATTTT.

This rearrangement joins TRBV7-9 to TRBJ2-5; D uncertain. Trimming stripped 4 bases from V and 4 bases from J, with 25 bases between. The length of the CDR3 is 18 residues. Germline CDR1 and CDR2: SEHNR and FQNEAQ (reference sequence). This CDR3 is CASSSAVWGRPSRETQYF. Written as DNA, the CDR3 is TGTGCCAGCAGCTCAGCTGTTTGGGGTCGGCCATCCCGAGAGACCCAGTACTTC.

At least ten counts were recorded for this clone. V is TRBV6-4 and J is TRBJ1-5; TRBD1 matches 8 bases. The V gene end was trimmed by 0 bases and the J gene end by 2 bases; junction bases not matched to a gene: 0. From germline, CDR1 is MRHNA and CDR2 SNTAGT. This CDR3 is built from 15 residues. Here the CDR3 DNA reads TGTGCCAGCAGTGACTCGACAGGGGGCAATCAGCCCCAGCATTTT. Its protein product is CASSDSTGGNQPQHF.

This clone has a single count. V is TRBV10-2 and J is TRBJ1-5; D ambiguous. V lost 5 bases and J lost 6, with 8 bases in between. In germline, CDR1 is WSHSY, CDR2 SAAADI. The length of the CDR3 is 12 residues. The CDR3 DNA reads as TGCGCCAGCAGTCCCGAAGTTCAGCCCCAGCATTTT. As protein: CASSPEVQPQHF.

The CDR3 nucleotides are TGTGCCACCAGCAGGGGACTAGCGGGGGGTTGGGACGAGCAGTACTTC. Encoded protein: CATSRGLAGGWDEQYF. V gene TRBV15 combines with J gene TRBJ2-7; TRBD2 agrees at 15 bases. The length of the CDR3 is 16 residues. Germline CDR1 and CDR2: LNHNV and YYDKDF (reference sequence). V dropped 3 bases and J dropped 5; count of bases not matched to a gene: 5.

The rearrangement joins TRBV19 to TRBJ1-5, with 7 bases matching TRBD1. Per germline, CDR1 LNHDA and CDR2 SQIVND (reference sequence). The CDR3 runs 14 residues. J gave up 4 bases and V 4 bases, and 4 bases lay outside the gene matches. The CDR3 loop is CASSTWTGNQPQHF. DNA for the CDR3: TGTGCCAGTAGTACCTGGACAGGTAATCAGCCCCAGCATTTT.

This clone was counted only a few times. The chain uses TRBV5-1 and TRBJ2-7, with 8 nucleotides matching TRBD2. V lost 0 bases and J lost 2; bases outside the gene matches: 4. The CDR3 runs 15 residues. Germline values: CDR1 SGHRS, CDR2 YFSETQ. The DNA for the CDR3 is TGCGCCAGCAGCTTGGCCTCGGGACTAGCCTACGAGCAGTACTTC. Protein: CASSLASGLAYEQYF.

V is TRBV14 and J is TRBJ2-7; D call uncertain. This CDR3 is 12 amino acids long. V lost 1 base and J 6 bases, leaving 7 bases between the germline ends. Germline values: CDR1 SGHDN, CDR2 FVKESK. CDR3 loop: CASSQARIEQYF. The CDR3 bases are TGTGCCAGCAGCCAAGCTAGAATCGAGCAGTACTTC.

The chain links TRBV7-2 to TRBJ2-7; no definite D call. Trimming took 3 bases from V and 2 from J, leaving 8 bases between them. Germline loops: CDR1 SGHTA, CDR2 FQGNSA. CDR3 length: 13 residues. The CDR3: CASSFFKTYEQYF. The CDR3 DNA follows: TGTGCCAGCAGCTTTTTTAAAACCTACGAGCAGTACTTC.

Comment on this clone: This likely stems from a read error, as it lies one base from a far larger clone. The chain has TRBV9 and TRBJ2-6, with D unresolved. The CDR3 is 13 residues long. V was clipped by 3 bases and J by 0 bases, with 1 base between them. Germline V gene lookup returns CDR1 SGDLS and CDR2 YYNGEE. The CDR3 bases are TGTGCCAGCAGCGACTCTGGGGCCAACGTCCTGACTTTC. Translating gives CASSDSGANVLTF.

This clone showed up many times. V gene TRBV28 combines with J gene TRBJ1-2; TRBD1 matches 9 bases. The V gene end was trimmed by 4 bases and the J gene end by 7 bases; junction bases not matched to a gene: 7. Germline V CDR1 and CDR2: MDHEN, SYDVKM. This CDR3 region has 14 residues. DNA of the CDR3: TGTGCCAGCAGTTCGACCGGGACAGGGACTGGCTACACCTTC. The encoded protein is CASSSTGTGTGYTF.

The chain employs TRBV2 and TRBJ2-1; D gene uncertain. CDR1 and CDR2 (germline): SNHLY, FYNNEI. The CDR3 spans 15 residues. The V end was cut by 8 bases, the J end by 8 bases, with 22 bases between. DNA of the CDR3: TGTGCCAGCTGGTGGGAAGGGTTCTCTTACTATGAGCAGTTCTTC. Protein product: CASWWEGFSYYEQFF.

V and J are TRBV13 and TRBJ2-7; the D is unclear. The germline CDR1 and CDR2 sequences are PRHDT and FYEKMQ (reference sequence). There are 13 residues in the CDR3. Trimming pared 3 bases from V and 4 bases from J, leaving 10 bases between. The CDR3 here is CASSFFRRYEQYF. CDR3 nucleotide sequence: TGTGCCAGCAGCTTCTTTAGGCGGTACGAGCAGTACTTC.

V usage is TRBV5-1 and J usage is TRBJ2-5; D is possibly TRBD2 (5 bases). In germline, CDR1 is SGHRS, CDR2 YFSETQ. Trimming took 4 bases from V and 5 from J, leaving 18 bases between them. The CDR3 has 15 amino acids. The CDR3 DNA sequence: TGCGCCAGCAGCCGGCTGATGAGGGTGGGGGAGACCCAGTACTTC. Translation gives CASSRLMRVGETQYF.